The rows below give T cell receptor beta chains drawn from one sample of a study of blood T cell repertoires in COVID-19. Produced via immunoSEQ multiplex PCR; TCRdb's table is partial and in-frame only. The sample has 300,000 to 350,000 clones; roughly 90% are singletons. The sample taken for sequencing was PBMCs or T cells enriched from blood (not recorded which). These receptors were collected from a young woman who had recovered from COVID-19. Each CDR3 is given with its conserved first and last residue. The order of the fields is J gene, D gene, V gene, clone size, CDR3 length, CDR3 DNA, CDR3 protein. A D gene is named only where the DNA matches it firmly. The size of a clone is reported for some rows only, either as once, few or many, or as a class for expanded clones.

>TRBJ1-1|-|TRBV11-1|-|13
TGTGCCAGCAGCTTATCCCTATCCACTGAAGCTTTCTTT
CASSLSLSTEAFF
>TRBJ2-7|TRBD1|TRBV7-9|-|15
TGTGCCAGCAGCCGACTCCTGGGACAGGGCTACGAGCAGTACTTC
CASSRLLGQGYEQYF
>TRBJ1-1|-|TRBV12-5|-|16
TGTGCTAGTGGTTTGCCCCGGGCCTCGGGGGGCACTGAAGCTTTCTTT
CASGLPRASGGTEAFF
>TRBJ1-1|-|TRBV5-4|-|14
TGTGCCAGCGGGGACTGGGGGTTGGGTACTGAAGCTTTCTTT
CASGDWGLGTEAFF
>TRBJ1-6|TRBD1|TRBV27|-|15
TGTGCCAGCAGTTTATTAACAGGGGGTAGTTCACCCCTCCACTTT
CASSLLTGGSSPLHF
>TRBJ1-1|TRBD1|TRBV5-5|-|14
TGTGCCAGCACCACGGACAGGGGGAACACTGAAGCTTTCTTT
CASTTDRGNTEAFF
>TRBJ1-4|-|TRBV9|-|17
TGTGCCAGCAGCCCACCGGGTTCCCGTGCCGAACGCGAAAAACTGTTTTTT
CASSPPGSRAEREKLFF
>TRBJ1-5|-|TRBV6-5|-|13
TGTGCCAGCAGTTCCGCCCGCGTCGAGCCCCAGCATTTT
CASSSARVEPQHF
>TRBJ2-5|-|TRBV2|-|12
TGTGCCAGCTTGAGGGAGACAGAGACCCAGTACTTC
CASLRETETQYF
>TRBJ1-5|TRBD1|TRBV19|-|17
TGTGCCAGTAGTGACTGGGACAGCCCCTATAGCAATCAGCCCCAGCATTTT
CASSDWDSPYSNQPQHF
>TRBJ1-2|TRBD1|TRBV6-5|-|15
TGTGCCAGCAGTTACGGGACAGGCTCACGCTATGGCTACACCTTC
CASSYGTGSRYGYTF
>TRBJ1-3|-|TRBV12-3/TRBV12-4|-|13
TGTGCCAGCAGTATGCGGTCTCAAAACACCATATATTTT
CASSMRSQNTIYF
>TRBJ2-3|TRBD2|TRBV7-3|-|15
TGTGCCAGCAGCCCATTGTCAGCGGGAGCAGATACGCAGTATTTT
CASSPLSAGADTQYF
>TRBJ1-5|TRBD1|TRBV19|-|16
TGTGCCAGTAGTAGGGACAGGGCTATGGACAATCAGCCCCAGCATTTT
CASSRDRAMDNQPQHF
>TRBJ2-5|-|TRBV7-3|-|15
TGTGCCAGCAGCCCCGGGGGTCGGCGGGGAGAGACCCAGTACTTC
CASSPGGRRGETQYF
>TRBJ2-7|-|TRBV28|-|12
TGTGCCAGCAGGTCCCTGTCCTACGAGCAGTACTTC
CASRSLSYEQYF
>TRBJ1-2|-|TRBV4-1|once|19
TGCGCCAGCAGCCAAACTTCCAGTTTATCTTCGCCTCCGGGGATCGGCTACACCTTC
CASSQTSSLSSPPGIGYTF
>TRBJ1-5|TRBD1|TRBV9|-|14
TGTGCCAGCAGTATTACAGGGGGCAATCAGCCCCAGCATTTT
CASSITGGNQPQHF
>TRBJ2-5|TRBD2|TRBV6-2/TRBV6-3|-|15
TGTGCCAGCAGTACGGGACTAGTTGGTTTGGAGACCCAGTACTTC
CASSTGLVGLETQYF
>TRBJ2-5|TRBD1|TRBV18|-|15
TGTGCCAGCTCCCAACAGGGGGCTCTTCAAGAGACCCAGTACTTC
CASSQQGALQETQYF
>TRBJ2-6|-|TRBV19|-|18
TGTGCCAGTAGTAAATTAGCCGGGAGAGAGACTGGGGCCAACGTCCTGACTTTC
CASSKLAGRETGANVLTF
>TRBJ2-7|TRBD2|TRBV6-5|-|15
TGTGCCAGCAGTTACTCGACGGGAGGGGTCTACGAGCAGTACTTC
CASSYSTGGVYEQYF
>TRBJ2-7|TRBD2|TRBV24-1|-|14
TGTGCCACCGGGGGGGGAATCAGGGTCCACGAGCAGTACTTC
CATGGGIRVHEQYF
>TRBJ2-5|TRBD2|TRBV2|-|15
TGTGCCAGCAGTGGACTAGCGGGGGGAGAAGAGACCCAGTACTTC
CASSGLAGGEETQYF
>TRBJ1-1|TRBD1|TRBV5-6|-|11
TGTGCCAGCAGCGGCGGACAGGGAGCTTTCTTT
CASSGGQGAFF
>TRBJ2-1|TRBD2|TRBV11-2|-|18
TGTGCCAGCAGCTTACTACGGCTAGCGGGGGGAACCTACAATGAGCAGTTCTTC
CASSLLRLAGGTYNEQFF
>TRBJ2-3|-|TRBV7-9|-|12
TGTGCCAGCAGCCGCCAATCAGCGCCGCAGTATTTT
CASSRQSAPQYF
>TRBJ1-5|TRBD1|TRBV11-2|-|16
TGTGCCAGCAGCTTAGGGGCAGGGGGCGAGTATCAGCCCCAGCATTTT
CASSLGAGGEYQPQHF
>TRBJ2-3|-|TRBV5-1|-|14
TGCGCCAGCAGCCGATCAGGGGACACAGATACGCAGTATTTT
CASSRSGDTDTQYF
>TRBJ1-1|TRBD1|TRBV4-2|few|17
TGTGCCAGCAGCCAAGAAATGGCAGGGGGTGGGTACACTGAAGCTTTCTTT
CASSQEMAGGGYTEAFF
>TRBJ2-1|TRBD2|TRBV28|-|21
TGTGCCAGCAGTCTAACCCGGGGACTAGCGGGAGGGGCGAACTCCTACAATGAGCAGTTCTTC
CASSLTRGLAGGANSYNEQFF
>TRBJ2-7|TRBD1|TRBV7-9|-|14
TGTGCCAGCAGCTTGGGGACAGGGCCCTACGAGCAGTACTTC
CASSLGTGPYEQYF
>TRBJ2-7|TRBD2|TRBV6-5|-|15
TGTGCCAGCAGTACGACGGGAGGACCTTCCTACGAGCAGTACTTC
CASSTTGGPSYEQYF
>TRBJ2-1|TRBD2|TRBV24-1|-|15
TGTGCCACCAGTGATGTAGCGGGAGAAGTTAATGAGCAGTTCTTC
CATSDVAGEVNEQFF
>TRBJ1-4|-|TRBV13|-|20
TGTGCCAGCAGCTTAGGGAGGGGGACGAGAAAGGGAACAACTAATGAAAAACTGTTTTTT
CASSLGRGTRKGTTNEKLFF
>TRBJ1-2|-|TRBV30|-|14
TGTGCCTGGACAGGGGCCGCAACTAACTATGGCTACACCTTC
CAWTGAATNYGYTF
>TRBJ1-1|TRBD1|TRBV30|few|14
TGTGCCTGGAGTACCTCACAGGGGTACACTGAAGCTTTCTTT
CAWSTSQGYTEAFF
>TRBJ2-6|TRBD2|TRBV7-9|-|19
TGTGCCAGCAGCCTTGCTGGTACTAGCGGGAGTGGAGGGGCCAACGTCCTGACTTTC
CASSLAGTSGSGGANVLTF
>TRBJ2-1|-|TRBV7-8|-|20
TGTGCCAGCAGCTTAAGGACAGGGATGTGGCTAGCGGACTCCTACAATGAGCAGTTCTTC
CASSLRTGMWLADSYNEQFF
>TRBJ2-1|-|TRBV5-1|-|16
TGCGCCAGCAGCCTGGACAGCAGGGTCCCCTACAATGAGCAGTTCTTC
CASSLDSRVPYNEQFF
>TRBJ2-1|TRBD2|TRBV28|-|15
TGTGCCAGCAGATCCGGGACTAGCCTGTACAATGAGCAGTTCTTC
CASRSGTSLYNEQFF
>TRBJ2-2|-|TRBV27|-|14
TGTGCCAGCCTCGCCAGGACGAACACCGGGGAGCTGTTTTTT
CASLARTNTGELFF
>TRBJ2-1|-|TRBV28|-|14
TGTGCCAGCCAGGCAAGGGGATTCTACAATGAGCAGTTCTTC
CASQARGFYNEQFF
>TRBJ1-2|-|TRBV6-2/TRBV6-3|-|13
TGTGCCAGCAGCCCCCGGACAGCCTATGGCTACACCTTC
CASSPRTAYGYTF
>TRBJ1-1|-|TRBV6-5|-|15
TGTGCCAGCAGTCCAGAGGGACATGTGAACACTGAAGCTTTCTTT
CASSPEGHVNTEAFF
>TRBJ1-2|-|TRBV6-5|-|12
TGTGCCAGCAGGGATCAACAGCATGGCTACACCTTC
CASRDQQHGYTF
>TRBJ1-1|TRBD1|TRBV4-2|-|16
TGTGCCAGCAGCCAAGTTCAGGGGGCTGCGGACACTGAAGCTTTCTTT
CASSQVQGAADTEAFF